Below, one TCR beta chain is given with its context. In the original workflow: Amplification from reference gene primers served as the basis for estimated nucleated cell counts. Libraries were prepared by immunoSEQ multiplex PCR; TCRdb keeps only in-frame clonotypes and omits some of them. The DNA gave D and trimming, while V, J and clone size come from that table. The sample holds fewer than 300,000 clones; 83% are singletons and the top ten take 7.5% to 10%. This record comes from a study of blood T cell repertoires in COVID-19. Background on the study: There were acute and convalescent COVID-19 samples, and they came from the United States, Italy and Spain. In each case, the material was cDNA or gDNA derived from T cells, B-cell-depleted T cells, or PBMCs.

The sequence was obtained from a woman aged 50 to 60 who had recovered from COVID-19. Material: peripheral blood.

In DNA form, the CDR3 reads TGTGCCAGCAGCTTAAGGGAGCGGACCACAGATACGCAGTATTTT. Translating gives CASSLRERTTDTQYF. The rearrangement links TRBV7-2 to TRBJ2-3; weak D call: TRBD2 (5 bases). The CDR3 has 15 residues. The germline V gene encodes CDR1 SGHTA and CDR2 FQGNSA. The V gene lost 2 bases and the J gene lost 2 bases, with 11 bases spanning the gap.